These T cell receptor beta chains were read from a single sample in a study of T cell repertoires in cytomegalovirus infection. One entry per CDR3 protein results from TCRdb running MiXCR on the reads. The sample yields about 260,000 distinct CDR3 sequences, roughly an eighth seen once. Material: PBMCs. The origin of the receptors is a human donor in good health (CMV status not recorded). Some clones in this sample may be carry-over from other donors' samples. Both conserved end residues are part of each CDR3. A D gene is named only where the DNA matches it firmly. A clone size is listed for some rows: how often the clone was seen (once, few, many), or a class if it is expanded.

TGCAGTGCACCCCCCAGGGCGGGCAACGGGGAGCTGTTTTTT CSAPPRAGNGELFF - many TRBJ2-2 TRBV20-1
TGTGCCAGCAGTTCTTACGGGCCCACCGGGGAGCTGTTTTTT CASSSYGPTGELFF - - TRBJ2-2 TRBV6-5
TGTGCCAGCAGCTTAGACCCCATAACGGCAGACAGACCCTACGAGCAGTACTTC CASSLDPITADRPYEQYF - few TRBJ2-7 TRBV11-1
TGCAGTGCTAGTGGGTCTAGGGGTGCAACTAATGAAAAACTGTTTTTT CSASGSRGATNEKLFF - many TRBJ1-4 TRBV20-1
TGCAGCGTTGACATTGGCAGGGGGCGATACGAGCAGTACTTC CSVDIGRGRYEQYF TRBD1 few TRBJ2-7 TRBV29-1
TGTGCCAGCAGCTTAACGCCCCCTAGCGGGGGGGCGAGAACCGGGGAGCTGTTTTTT CASSLTPPSGGARTGELFF TRBD2 many TRBJ2-2 TRBV7-3
TGTGCCAGCAGTTTCCAGAGCTCCATCACTAATGAAAAACTGTTTTTT CASSFQSSITNEKLFF - - TRBJ1-4 TRBV28
TGCAGTGCTCTCTCCACCTCTGGCGGGAGTTACAATGAGCAGTTCTTC CSALSTSGGSYNEQFF TRBD2 many TRBJ2-1 TRBV20-1
TGCAGTGCTAGGGACCCTTTGGGGTCTCCAAGAGCAGATACGCAGTATTTT CSARDPLGSPRADTQYF - few TRBJ2-3 TRBV20-1
TGTGCCAGCAGCCCTACTAGCGGGGGGGCCAGCGGCGGGGAGCTGTTTTTT CASSPTSGGASGGELFF TRBD2 many TRBJ2-2 TRBV7-6
TGTGCCAGCAGCTTAGCGGCTCGGACAGGGGGCGTTTCACCCCTCCACTTT CASSLAARTGGVSPLHF TRBD1 many TRBJ1-6 TRBV11-2
TGCGCCAGCAGCCACATAAGCGGGGGGCCAAACAATGAGCAGTTCTTC CASSHISGGPNNEQFF TRBD2 - TRBJ2-1 TRBV5-1
TGTGCCAGCAGCGATGGACAGGGTATTGAGCAGTTCTTC CASSDGQGIEQFF TRBD1 many TRBJ2-1 TRBV9
TGTGCCAGCAGTCTTGGGGCACCTAACTATGGCTACACCTTC CASSLGAPNYGYTF - many TRBJ1-2 TRBV9
TGTGCCACCAGCGTGAGGAACTATGGCTACACCTTC CATSVRNYGYTF - few TRBJ1-2 TRBV15
TGTGCCAGCAGAGCGGGGAGTGAGGGCAATGAGCAGTTCTTC CASRAGSEGNEQFF TRBD2 many TRBJ2-1 TRBV6-2/TRBV6-3
TGTGCCAGCAGCTCTAGAACGAGCTCTGGAAACACCATATATTTT CASSSRTSSGNTIYF - many TRBJ1-3 TRBV7-2
TGCGCCAGCAGCCAAGAACCTAGCTCCTACAATGAGCAGTTCTTC CASSQEPSSYNEQFF - many TRBJ2-1 TRBV4-1
TGTGCCAGCAGTTTTGAGTACGAGCAGTACTTC CASSFEYEQYF - many TRBJ2-7 TRBV6-6
TGTGCCAGCAGTCCCTCTACAGGGTATTTAACTGAAGCTTTCTTT CASSPSTGYLTEAFF - - TRBJ1-1 TRBV28
TGCAGTGCTGAACCCGGGACCGGTGAAAAACTGTTTTTT CSAEPGTGEKLFF - few TRBJ1-4 TRBV20-1
TGCAGCGTTCCACGCAGGGAAGGGGACACCGGGGAGCTGTTTTTT CSVPRREGDTGELFF - - TRBJ2-2 TRBV29-1
TGTGCCAGCAGTGAACCGCGAAGGAATGAAGCTTTCTTT CASSEPRRNEAFF - many TRBJ1-1 TRBV6-1
TGTGCCAGCAGTTCCCGGGACAGAGACACCGGGGAGCTGTTTTTT CASSSRDRDTGELFF TRBD1 many TRBJ2-2 TRBV6-2/TRBV6-3
TGTGCCAGCACCCGGACCTGGAGGAGCAATGAGCAGTTCTTC CASTRTWRSNEQFF - many TRBJ2-1 TRBV6-2/TRBV6-3
TGTGCCAGCAGCTTAGACAGGGCTGGAAACACCATATATTTT CASSLDRAGNTIYF - many TRBJ1-3 TRBV7-8
TGTGCCAGCAGCATCCGGGTCGGGGACACTGAAGCTTTCTTT CASSIRVGDTEAFF - many TRBJ1-1 TRBV7-2
TGTGCCAGCATGGTCAGGGGGCGCGGAGGGAACACTGAAGCTTTCTTT CASMVRGRGGNTEAFF TRBD1 - TRBJ1-1 TRBV27
TGTGCCAGCAGCCCTCAGCCGCTTAACTATGGCTACACCTTC CASSPQPLNYGYTF - - TRBJ1-2 TRBV7-3
TGTGCCAGCAGCGACCCCGGGACCGCCGATAATTCACCCCTCCACTTT CASSDPGTADNSPLHF - many TRBJ1-6 TRBV28
TGCAGTGCTAGAGCCGGGACGGGGAGCTCCTACGAGCAGTACTTC CSARAGTGSSYEQYF - few TRBJ2-7 TRBV20-1
TGTGCCAGCAAGGGGGGGGAAGCTTTCTTT CASKGGEAFF - many TRBJ1-1 TRBV12-3/TRBV12-4
TGCAGCGCCACCCGGACGGGGAACACTGAAGCTCTCTTT CSATRTGNTEALF - - TRBJ1-1 TRBV29-1
TGTGCCAGCAGACAACCGGGAAACTTACAGCCCCAGCATTTT CASRQPGNLQPQHF - many TRBJ1-5 TRBV6-2/TRBV6-3
TGTGCCAGCAGTCCCTCGGGGGCTGTCAAGACCCAGTACTTC CASSPSGAVKTQYF - many TRBJ2-5 TRBV7-2
TGTGCCAGCTCCCCTGCGTTTACTACCTACGAGCAGTACTTC CASSPAFTTYEQYF - few TRBJ2-7 TRBV27
TGTGCCAGCAGTTCGTACTCTGGAAACACCATATATTTT CASSSYSGNTIYF - many TRBJ1-3 TRBV6-5
TGTGCCACCAGCAGTCCCCGGGTTCGGCGGGACTATGGCTACACCTTC CATSSPRVRRDYGYTF - - TRBJ1-2 TRBV15
TGCAGTGCTAGAGATACTAGCCGCAATGAGCAGTTCTTC CSARDTSRNEQFF - - TRBJ2-1 TRBV20-1
TGTGCCAGCAGTTTTTCTGGGAGCCAAGAGACCCAGTACTTC CASSFSGSQETQYF - many TRBJ2-5 TRBV12-3/TRBV12-4
TGTGCCAGCAGCTCGGACAGGGGACCTAATTCACCCCTCCACTTT CASSSDRGPNSPLHF TRBD1 many TRBJ1-6 TRBV5-5
TGCAGTGCTAGAGATCGCGGGAAGACCCAGTACTTC CSARDRGKTQYF - - TRBJ2-5 TRBV20-1
TGCAGTGCCAGCGGGGAAGTCTCCTACGAGCAGTACTTC CSASGEVSYEQYF TRBD2 many TRBJ2-7 TRBV20-1
TGTGCCAGCAGCTTACTCGGCCGAGACACCATATATTTT CASSLLGRDTIYF - - TRBJ1-3 TRBV5-4
TGCGCCAGCAGCACGACGACCGGGACCGGAGGGTTCGGTGAGCAGTTCTTC CASSTTTGTGGFGEQFF - - TRBJ2-1 TRBV5-1
TGTGCCAGCAGCTTTTCCCAGAACACCGGGGAGCTGTTTTTT CASSFSQNTGELFF - many TRBJ2-2 TRBV7-2
TGCAGCGTTGTGAGGCTAGCGGGAGGAGATACGCAGTATTTT CSVVRLAGGDTQYF TRBD2 - TRBJ2-3 TRBV29-1
TGTGCCAGCAGCCGGACAGGTGTAGCCCACGAGCAGTACTTC CASSRTGVAHEQYF TRBD1 few TRBJ2-7 TRBV5-4
TGTGCCAGCAGAGGAGAGGGGCACACTGAAGCTTTCTTT CASRGEGHTEAFF - - TRBJ1-1 TRBV7-3
TGTGCCAGCAGCTTAGGGGGGGGCCGTGAGACCCAGTACTTC CASSLGGGRETQYF - many TRBJ2-5 TRBV7-9